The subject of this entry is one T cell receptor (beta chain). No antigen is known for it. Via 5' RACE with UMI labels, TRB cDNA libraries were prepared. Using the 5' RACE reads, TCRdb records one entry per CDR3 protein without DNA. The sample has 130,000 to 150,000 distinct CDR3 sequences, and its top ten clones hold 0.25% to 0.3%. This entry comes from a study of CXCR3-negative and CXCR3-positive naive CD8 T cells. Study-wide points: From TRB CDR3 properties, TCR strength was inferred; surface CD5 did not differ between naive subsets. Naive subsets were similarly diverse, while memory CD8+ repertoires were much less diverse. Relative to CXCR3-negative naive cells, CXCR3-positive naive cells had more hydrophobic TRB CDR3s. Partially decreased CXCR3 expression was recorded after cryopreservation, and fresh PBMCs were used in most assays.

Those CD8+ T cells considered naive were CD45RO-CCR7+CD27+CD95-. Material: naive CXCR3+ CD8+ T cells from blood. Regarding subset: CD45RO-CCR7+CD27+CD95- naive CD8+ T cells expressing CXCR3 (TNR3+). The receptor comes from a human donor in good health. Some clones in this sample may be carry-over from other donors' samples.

CDR3 loop: CSGRGMDYEQYF. This rearrangement joins TRBV29-1 to TRBJ2-7; the D call from TCRdb, TRBD1, cannot be confirmed without DNA. The germline V gene has CDR1 SQVTM and CDR2 ANQGSEA. This CDR3 region has 12 residues.